The 25 T cell receptor beta chains listed next were all sequenced from one sample in a study of shared clonotypes between healthy human individuals. Only in-frame clones appear in the TCRdb table, and some are missing; sequencing was by immunoSEQ multiplex PCR. The data hold approximately 500,000 clones, with 90% to 96% observed a single time. Material: naive CD4+ T cells sorted from blood. As to subset: CD45RA+ positively selected. These receptors originate from a woman aged 30 to 39 in good health.

This chain connects TRBV20-1 to TRBJ1-2; D is undetermined. Trimming removed 6 bases at V and 8 bases at J, with 13 bases between. Looked up from germline, CDR1 is DFQATT and CDR2 is SNEGSKA (reference sequence). The CDR3 extends over 11 amino acids. The CDR3 region is CSAEGFGGYTF. The CDR3 coding sequence is TGCAGTGCCGAAGGTTTTGGAGGCTACACCTTC.

CDR3 protein: CASSPGPGQEYTEAFF. The DNA for the CDR3 is TGCGCCAGCAGCCCAGGCCCGGGACAAGAATACACTGAAGCTTTCTTT. The V and J genes are TRBV5-1 and TRBJ1-1; maybe TRBD1 (6 bases). The germline V and J ends were trimmed by 4 bases and 3 bases, with 19 bases remaining between them. The CDR3 spans 16 residues. Germline CDR1 reads SGHRS; CDR2 reads YFSETQ.

The V gene is TRBV9, the J gene TRBJ1-3; D may be TRBD1 (5 bases). This CDR3 is built from 15 residues. Trimming stripped 2 bases from V and 2 bases from J, with 11 bases between. Per the germline V gene, CDR1 is SGDLS and CDR2 is YYNGEE. The CDR3 loop is CASSVRGGTGNTIYF. The CDR3 DNA follows: TGTGCCAGCAGCGTCCGCGGGGGAACTGGAAACACCATATATTTT.

This chain connects TRBV18 to TRBJ1-1; 9 bases are a match to TRBD1. Trimming cost V 4 bases and J 4 bases; bases outside gene matches: 7. Per germline, CDR1 KGHSH and CDR2 LQKENI. The CDR3 totals 15 residues. In DNA, the CDR3 is TGTGCCAGCTCACTTCGGGACAGGGTGACCACTGAAGCTTTCTTT. Translation: CASSLRDRVTTEAFF.

The chain is built from TRBV4-1 and TRBJ1-4, with TRBD1 as a possible D gene (6 bases). Germline CDR1 MGHRA, CDR2 YSYEKL. V lost 5 bases and J 6 bases, leaving 13 bases between the germline ends. The CDR3 length is 14 residues. DNA for the CDR3: TGCGCCAGCAGCTCCGACAGGAGGGATGAAAAACTGTTTTTT. Translating gives CASSSDRRDEKLFF.

The chain uses TRBV2 and TRBJ1-4, with D perhaps matching TRBD1 (6 bases). The CDR3 has 15 residues. With 6 bases removed from V and 9 bases from J, the gap between germline ends came to 20 bases. Germline assignment: CDR1 SNHLY and CDR2 FYNNEI. CDR3 protein: CASSSNRALAKKLFF. CDR3 nucleotides: TGTGCCAGCAGCAGTAACAGGGCCCTGGCGAAAAAACTGTTTTTT.

The chain carries TRBV7-8 and TRBJ1-2, with TRBD1 identical over 10 bases. V lost 5 bases to trimming and J lost 4 bases; unmatched junction nucleotides: 16. CDR1 and CDR2 (germline): SGHVS, FQNEAQ. This CDR3 has 18 amino acids. In DNA form, the CDR3 reads TGTGCCAGCAGCCGACTCCAAGTCGGGACAGGGGACGGCTATGGCTACACCTTC. Residues: CASSRLQVGTGDGYGYTF.

The chain combines TRBV5-1 with TRBJ2-5; the D gene is possibly TRBD1 (6 bases). Trimming shortened V by 3 bases and J by 3 bases, and 18 bases separated the two germline ends. Germline values: CDR1 SGHRS, CDR2 YFSETQ. The CDR3 is 16 amino acids. The CDR3 DNA is TGCGCCAGCAGCTGGGGGCGACGGGACACAGAAGAGACCCAGTACTTC. This sequence encodes CASSWGRRDTEETQYF.

The V gene is TRBV11-2, the J gene TRBJ2-1, with 7 bases lining up with TRBD1. Germline trimming cut 6 bases from V and 0 bases from J; bases unmatched to any gene: 5. Germline V lookup: CDR1 SGHAT, CDR2 FQNNGV. The CDR3 is 15 amino acids. CDR3 sequence (DNA): TGTGCCAGCAGGAAGACAGGGAGCTCCTACAATGAGCAGTTCTTC. Amino acids: CASRKTGSSYNEQFF.

The chain joins TRBV18 to TRBJ2-1, with 12 bases lining up with TRBD2. CDR1 and CDR2 (germline): KGHSH, LQKENI. The CDR3 runs 18 residues. V shed 1 base, J shed 0 bases, and the junction held 4 bases outside the gene matches. The CDR3 reads CASSPRTSGASSYNEQFF. CDR3 DNA sequence: TGTGCCAGCTCACCACGGACTAGCGGGGCCAGCTCCTACAATGAGCAGTTCTTC. The whole variable domain, remainder taken from reference TRBV18 and TRBJ2-1, is NAGVMQNPRHLVRRRGQEARLRCSPMKGHSHVYWYRQLPEEGLKFMVYLQKENIIDESGMPKERFSAEFPKEGPSILRIQQVVRGDSAAYFCASSPRTSGASSYNEQFFGPGTRLTVL.

DNA for the CDR3: TGCGCCAGCAGTTCCGGACTAGCGGAGGGGGGAGAGACCCAGTACTTC. This codes for CASSSGLAEGGETQYF. The chain is built from TRBV5-1 and TRBJ2-5; the match to TRBD2 covers 10 bases. The CDR3 loop spans 16 amino acids. Germline CDR1 is SGHRS and CDR2 is YFSETQ. Trimming took 5 bases from V and 4 from J; bases not matched to a gene: 11.

The chain employs TRBV25-1 and TRBJ1-2, with a tentative D call TRBD1 (5 bases). Germline V CDR1 and CDR2: MGHDK, SYGVNS. The V gene lost 9 bases and the J gene lost 6 bases, with 20 bases spanning the gap. This CDR3 region has 14 residues. CDR3 loop: CASRDERGVHGYTF. CDR3 nucleotide sequence: TGTGCCAGTAGAGACGAGAGGGGTGTTCATGGCTACACCTTC.

This sequence joins TRBV28 and TRBJ1-1; D unclear. V was pared by 8 bases and J by 11 bases, with 15 bases between. Germline V gene lookup returns CDR1 MDHEN and CDR2 SYDVKM. CDR3 size: 11 residues. CDR3 nucleotides: TGTGCCAGCTTCCGGGAAGGGAATGCTTTCTTT. The encoded protein is CASFREGNAFF.

This chain connects TRBV19 to TRBJ2-7; 10 nucleotides align to TRBD1. Germline CDR1 LNHDA, CDR2 SQIVND (reference sequence). V shed 4 bases and J 3 bases; nucleotides not matched to a gene: 6. The CDR3 is 15 residues long. The CDR3: CASSRGTGAYYEQYF. CDR3 bases: TGTGCCAGTAGTAGGGGGACAGGGGCCTACTACGAGCAGTACTTC.

The DNA of the CDR3 is TGTGCCAGCAGACACCGGGGGGACCTAGCCTCCGAGCAGTACTTC. This sequence encodes CASRHRGDLASEQYF. The J gene is TRBJ2-7, the V gene TRBV28; 7 bases fit TRBD2. There are 15 residues in the CDR3. Looked up from germline, CDR1 is MDHEN and CDR2 is SYDVKM. The V and J ends lost 6 bases and 6 bases, in that order; junction bases with no gene match: 14.

This chain connects TRBV7-2 to TRBJ2-7; D is uncertain. V gave up 4 bases and J gave up 0 bases, with 13 bases separating them. The CDR3 totals 15 residues. Germline CDR1 is SGHTA and CDR2 is FQGNSA. CDR3 in amino acids: CASSYSLSSSYEQYF. CDR3 coding DNA: TGTGCCAGCAGCTACTCCCTTTCGAGCTCCTACGAGCAGTACTTC.

The chain recombines TRBV4-1 with TRBJ1-3, with D hard to call. This CDR3 is built from 15 residues. The germline gives CDR1 MGHRA, CDR2 YSYEKL. V lost 1 base and J lost 0, with 7 bases in between. The CDR3 region has the DNA TGCGCCAGCAGCCAAGGCCCATTCTCTGGAAACACCATATATTTT. Residues: CASSQGPFSGNTIYF.

The chain employs TRBV6-1 and TRBJ2-5; D might be TRBD2 (6 bases). Germline loops: CDR1 MNHNS, CDR2 SASEGT. The CDR3 loop spans 15 amino acids. Trimming shortened V by 5 bases and J by 2 bases, and 15 bases separated the two germline ends. The CDR3 region has the DNA TGTGCCAGCAGTAGATCTAGCGCGAAACAAGAGACCCAGTACTTC. This codes for CASSRSSAKQETQYF.

This rearrangement joins TRBV4-1 to TRBJ2-2; D is undetermined. This CDR3 contains 15 residues. V lost 4 bases, J lost 5 bases, and 14 bases lay in between. CDR1 and CDR2 from the germline V gene are MGHRA and YSYEKL. DNA for the CDR3: TGCGCCAGCAGCCGGCTAGGGTCCCTGACCGGGGAGCTGTTTTTT. The encoded protein is CASSRLGSLTGELFF.

DNA for the CDR3: TGTGCCAGTAGTCCCCCGGGACTCTACGCCATCTTGAGCACCATATATTTT. This gives the protein CASSPPGLYAILSTIYF. J is TRBJ1-3 and V is TRBV19, with a tentative D call TRBD1 (5 bases). Germline assignment: CDR1 LNHDA and CDR2 SQIVND (reference sequence). V shed 5 bases and J shed 9 bases, with 26 bases lying between them. CDR3 length: 17 residues.

The genes are TRBV15 and TRBJ2-7, with D possibly being TRBD1 (6 bases). The CDR3 runs 15 residues. Germline V CDR1 and CDR2: LNHNV, YYDKDF (reference sequence). V gave up 5 bases and J gave up 4 bases, with 18 bases separating them. The CDR3 coding sequence is TGTGCCACCAGCTCCGGGACATCCAGGAGGTACGAGCAGTACTTC. It encodes CATSSGTSRRYEQYF.

This CDR3 is CASISSGNTIYF. The CDR3 DNA reads TGTGCCAGCATCAGCTCTGGAAACACCATATATTTT. The gene calls are TRBV27 and TRBJ1-3, with D unresolved. With 7 bases removed from V and 0 bases from J, the gap between germline ends came to 4 bases. Looked up from germline, CDR1 is MNHEY and CDR2 is SMNVEV (reference sequence). The CDR3 covers 12 residues.

V is TRBV7-2 and J is TRBJ2-5; TRBD2 might be the D (6 bases). This CDR3 is built from 15 residues. The germline V and J ends were trimmed by 1 base and 4 bases, with 13 bases remaining between them. Germline CDR1 and CDR2: SGHTA and FQGNSA. The CDR3 here is CASSLVSGVGETQYF. CDR3 nucleotides: TGTGCCAGCAGCTTAGTTTCGGGAGTTGGAGAGACCCAGTACTTC.

The chain uses TRBV4-2 and TRBJ1-5; 7 bases are shared with TRBD1. The CDR3 is 19 residues long. The ends lost 0 bases at V and 2 bases at J; junction bases unmatched: 13. Germline assignment: CDR1 LGHNA and CDR2 YNFKEQ. The CDR3 DNA reads as TGTGCCAGCAGCCAAGATCGGGCGCGGGACAGAGCTGGCAATCAGCCCCAGCATTTT. Translated: CASSQDRARDRAGNQPQHF.

The genes are TRBV29-1 and TRBJ2-7; D not certain. Trimming pared 7 bases from V and 2 bases from J, leaving 12 bases between. The CDR3 consists of 12 residues. CDR1 SQVTM and CDR2 ANQGSEA come from the germline V gene. The DNA for the CDR3 is TGCAGCGCTGGACGGTCTACCTACGAGCAGTACTTC. Amino acids: CSAGRSTYEQYF.